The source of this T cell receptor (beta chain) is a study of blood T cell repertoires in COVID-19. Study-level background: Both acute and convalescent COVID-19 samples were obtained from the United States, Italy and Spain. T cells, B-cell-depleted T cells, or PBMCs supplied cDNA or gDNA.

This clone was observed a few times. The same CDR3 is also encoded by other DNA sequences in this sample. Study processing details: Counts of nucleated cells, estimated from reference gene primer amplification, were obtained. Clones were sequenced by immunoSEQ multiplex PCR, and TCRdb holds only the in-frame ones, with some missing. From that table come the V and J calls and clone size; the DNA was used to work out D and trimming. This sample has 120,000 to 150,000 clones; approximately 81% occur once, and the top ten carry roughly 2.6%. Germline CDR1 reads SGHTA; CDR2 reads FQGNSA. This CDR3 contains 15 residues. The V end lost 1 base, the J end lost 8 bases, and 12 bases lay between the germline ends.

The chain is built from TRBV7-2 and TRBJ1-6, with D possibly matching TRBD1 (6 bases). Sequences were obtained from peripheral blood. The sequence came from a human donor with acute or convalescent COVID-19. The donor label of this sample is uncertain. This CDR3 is CASSLGRGGDSPLHF. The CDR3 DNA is TGTGCCAGCAGCTTAGGTAGGGGGGGGGATTCACCCCTCCACTTT.